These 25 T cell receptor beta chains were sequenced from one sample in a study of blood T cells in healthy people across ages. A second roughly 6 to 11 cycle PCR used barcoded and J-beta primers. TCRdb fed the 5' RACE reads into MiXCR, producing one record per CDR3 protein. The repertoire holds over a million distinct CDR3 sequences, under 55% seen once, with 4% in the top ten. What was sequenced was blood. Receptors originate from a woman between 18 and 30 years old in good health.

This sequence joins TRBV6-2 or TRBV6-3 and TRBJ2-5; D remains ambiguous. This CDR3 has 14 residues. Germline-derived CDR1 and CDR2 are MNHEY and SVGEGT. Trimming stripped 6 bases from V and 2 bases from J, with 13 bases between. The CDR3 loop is CASRKMAEQETQYF. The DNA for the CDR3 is TGTGCCAGCAGAAAAATGGCGGAACAAGAGACCCAGTACTTC.

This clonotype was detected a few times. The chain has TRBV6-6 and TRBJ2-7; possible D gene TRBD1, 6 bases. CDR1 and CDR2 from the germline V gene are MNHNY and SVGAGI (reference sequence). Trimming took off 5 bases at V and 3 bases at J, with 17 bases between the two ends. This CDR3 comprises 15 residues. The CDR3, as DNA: TGTGCCAGCAGTAAAGGACAGAGCTTAAGCTACGAGCAGTACTTC. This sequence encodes CASSKGQSLSYEQYF.

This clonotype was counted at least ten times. CDR3 amino acids: CASSPGQAGADTQYF. The DNA of the CDR3 is TGTGCCAGCAGTCCGGGACAGGCAGGAGCAGATACGCAGTATTTT. The chain recombines TRBV28 with TRBJ2-3; 8 positions match TRBD1. Germline-derived CDR1 and CDR2 are MDHEN and SYDVKM. CDR3 length: 15 residues. V was clipped by 5 bases and J by 4 bases; unmatched bases: 8.

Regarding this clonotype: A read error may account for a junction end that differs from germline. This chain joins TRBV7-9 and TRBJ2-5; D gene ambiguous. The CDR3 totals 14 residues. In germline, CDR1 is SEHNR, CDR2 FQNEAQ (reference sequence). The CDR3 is CASCLGTEQETQYF. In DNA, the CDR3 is TGTGCCAGCTGCTTAGGAACGGAGCAAGAGACCCAGTACTTC.

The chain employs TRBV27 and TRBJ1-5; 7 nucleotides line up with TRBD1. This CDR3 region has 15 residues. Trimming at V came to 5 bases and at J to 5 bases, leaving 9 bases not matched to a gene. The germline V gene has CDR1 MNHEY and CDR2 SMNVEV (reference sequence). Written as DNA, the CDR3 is TGTGCCAGCAGTCCACTGACAGGGTTCGATCAGCCCCAGCATTTT. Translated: CASSPLTGFDQPQHF.

CDR3 bases: TGTGCCAGCAGTTACGATATGGACAGTCCCGAATCCACAGATACGCAGTATTTT. Its translation is CASSYDMDSPESTDTQYF. V and J are TRBV6-6 and TRBJ2-3; TRBD1 is a possible D gene (6 bases). The germline V and J ends were trimmed by 2 bases and 2 bases, with 20 bases remaining between them. Germline V CDR1 and CDR2: MNHNY, SVGAGI (reference sequence). The CDR3 extends over 18 amino acids.

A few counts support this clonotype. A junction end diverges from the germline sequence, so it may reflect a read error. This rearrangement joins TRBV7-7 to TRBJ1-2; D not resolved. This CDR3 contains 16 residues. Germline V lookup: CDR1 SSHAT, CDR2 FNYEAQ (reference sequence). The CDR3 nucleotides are TGTGCTAGCAGCTTATACCCCGAGGGAATCTTATATAGCTACACCTTC. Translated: CASSLYPEGILYSYTF. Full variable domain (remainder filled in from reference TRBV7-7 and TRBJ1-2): GAGVSQSPRYKVTKRGQDVTLRCDPISSHATLYWYQQALGQGPEFLTYFNYEAQPDKSGLPSDRFSAERPEGSISTLTIQRTEQRDSAMYRCASSLYPEGILYSYTFGSGTRLTVV.

The CDR3 here is CSASGTSGPNNEQFF. Written as DNA, the CDR3 is TGCAGTGCTAGTGGGACTAGCGGGCCAAACAATGAGCAGTTCTTC. V and J are TRBV20-1 and TRBJ2-1, with 12 bases matching TRBD2. This CDR3 spans 15 amino acids. From germline, CDR1 is DFQATT and CDR2 SNEGSKA (reference sequence). The J segment lost 5 bases and the V segment lost 3 bases, leaving 5 bases of the junction unmatched.

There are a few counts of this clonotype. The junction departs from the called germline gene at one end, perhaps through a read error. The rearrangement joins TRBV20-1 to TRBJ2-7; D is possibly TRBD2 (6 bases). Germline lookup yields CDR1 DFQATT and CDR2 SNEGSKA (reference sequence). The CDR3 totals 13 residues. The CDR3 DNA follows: TGCAGTGCTAGAGGGCGGACGGACTACGGGCAGTACTTC. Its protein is CSARGRTDYGQYF.

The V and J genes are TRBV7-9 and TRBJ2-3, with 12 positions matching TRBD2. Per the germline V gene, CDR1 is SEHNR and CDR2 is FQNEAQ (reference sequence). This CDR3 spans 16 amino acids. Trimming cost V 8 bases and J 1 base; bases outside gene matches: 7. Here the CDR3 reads CASGLAGYIGTDTQYF. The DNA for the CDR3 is TGTGCCAGCGGACTAGCGGGATATATTGGCACAGATACGCAGTATTTT.

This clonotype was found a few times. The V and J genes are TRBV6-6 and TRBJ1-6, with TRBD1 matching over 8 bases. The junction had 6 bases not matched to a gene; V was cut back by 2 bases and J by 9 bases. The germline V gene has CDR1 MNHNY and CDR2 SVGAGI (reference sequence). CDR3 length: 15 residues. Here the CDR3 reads CASSYDRGRGSPLHF. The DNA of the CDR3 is TGTGCCAGCAGTTACGACAGGGGCAGAGGTTCACCCCTCCACTTT.

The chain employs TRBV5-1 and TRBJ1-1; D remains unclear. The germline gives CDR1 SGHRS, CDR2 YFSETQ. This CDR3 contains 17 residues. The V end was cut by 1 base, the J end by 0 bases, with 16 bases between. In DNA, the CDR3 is TGCGCCAGCAGCTTGACTTCTAACAGTTTTATGAACACTGAAGCTTTCTTT. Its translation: CASSLTSNSFMNTEAFF.

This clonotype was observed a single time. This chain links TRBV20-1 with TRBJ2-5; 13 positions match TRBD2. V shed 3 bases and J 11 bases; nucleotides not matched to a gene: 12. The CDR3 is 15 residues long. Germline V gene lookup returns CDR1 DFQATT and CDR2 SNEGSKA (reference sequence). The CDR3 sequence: CSARTGLAGSNEQYF. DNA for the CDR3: TGCAGTGCTAGGACGGGACTAGCGGGGAGCAATGAGCAGTACTTC.

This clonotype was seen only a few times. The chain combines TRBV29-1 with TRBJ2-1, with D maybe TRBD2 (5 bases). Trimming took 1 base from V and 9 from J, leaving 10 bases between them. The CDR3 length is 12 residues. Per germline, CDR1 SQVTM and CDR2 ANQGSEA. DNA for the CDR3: TGCAGCGTTGAAGGGGGTAGCGCTGAGCAGTTCTTC. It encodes CSVEGGSAEQFF.

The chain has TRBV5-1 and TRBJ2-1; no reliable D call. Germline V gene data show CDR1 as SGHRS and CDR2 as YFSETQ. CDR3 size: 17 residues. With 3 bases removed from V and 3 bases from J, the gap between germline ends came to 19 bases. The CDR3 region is CASSSALQPRLYNEQFF. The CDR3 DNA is TGCGCCAGCAGCTCCGCTCTCCAGCCCAGGCTCTACAATGAGCAGTTCTTC. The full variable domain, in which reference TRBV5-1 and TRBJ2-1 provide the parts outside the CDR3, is KAGVTQTPRYLIKTRGQQVTLSCSPISGHRSVSWYQQTPGQGLQFLFEYFSETQRNKGNFPGRFSGRQFSNSRSEMNVSTLELGDSALYLCASSSALQPRLYNEQFFGPGTRLTVL.

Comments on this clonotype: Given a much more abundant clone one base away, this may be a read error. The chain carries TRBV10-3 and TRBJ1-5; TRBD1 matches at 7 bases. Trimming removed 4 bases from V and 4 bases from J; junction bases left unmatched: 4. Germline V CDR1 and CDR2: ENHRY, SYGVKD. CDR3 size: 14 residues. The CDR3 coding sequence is TGTGCCATCAGTGTTAGACAGGGAAATCAGCCCCAGCATTTT. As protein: CAISVRQGNQPQHF.

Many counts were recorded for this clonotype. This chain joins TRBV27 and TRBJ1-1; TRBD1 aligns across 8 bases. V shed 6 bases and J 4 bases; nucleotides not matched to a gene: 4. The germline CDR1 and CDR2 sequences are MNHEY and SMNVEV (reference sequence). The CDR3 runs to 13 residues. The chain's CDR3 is CASRDTGGTEAFF. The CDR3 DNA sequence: TGTGCCAGCAGGGATACAGGGGGCACTGAAGCTTTCTTT.

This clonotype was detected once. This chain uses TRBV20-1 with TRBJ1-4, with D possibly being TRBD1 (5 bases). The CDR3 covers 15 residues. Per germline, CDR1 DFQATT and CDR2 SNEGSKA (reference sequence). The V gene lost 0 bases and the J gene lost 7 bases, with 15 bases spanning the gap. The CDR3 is CSARDLGGVGEKLFF. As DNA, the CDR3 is TGCAGTGCTAGAGACCTCGGAGGGGTGGGTGAAAAACTGTTTTTT.

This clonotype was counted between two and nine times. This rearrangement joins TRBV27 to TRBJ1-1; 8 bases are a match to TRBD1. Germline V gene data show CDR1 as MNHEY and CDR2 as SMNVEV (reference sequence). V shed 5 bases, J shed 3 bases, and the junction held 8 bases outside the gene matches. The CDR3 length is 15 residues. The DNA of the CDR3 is TGTGCCAGCAGTACTCGGACAGGGTTGGACACTGAAGCTTTCTTT. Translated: CASSTRTGLDTEAFF.

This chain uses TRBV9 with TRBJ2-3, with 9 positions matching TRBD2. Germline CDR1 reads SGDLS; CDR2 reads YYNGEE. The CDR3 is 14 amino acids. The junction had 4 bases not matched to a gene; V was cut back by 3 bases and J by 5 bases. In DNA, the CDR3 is TGTGCCAGCAGCGCAAGCGGGGGGCAAGATACGCAGTATTTT. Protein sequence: CASSASGGQDTQYF.

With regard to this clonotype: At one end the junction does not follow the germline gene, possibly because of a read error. The CDR3 DNA reads TGCGCCGGCAGCCAAGCCCACCTGGGGGGCGCAGATACGCAGTATTTT. This sequence encodes CAGSQAHLGGADTQYF. The chain employs TRBV4-3 and TRBJ2-3, with D perhaps given as TRBD1 or TRBD2 (6 bases each). Germline assignment: CDR1 LGHNA and CDR2 YSLEER. The CDR3 length is 16 residues.

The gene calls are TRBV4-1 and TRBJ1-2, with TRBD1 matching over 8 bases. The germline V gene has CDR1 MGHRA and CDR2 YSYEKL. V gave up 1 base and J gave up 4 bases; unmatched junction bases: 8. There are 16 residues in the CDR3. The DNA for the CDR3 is TGCGCCAGCAGCCAAGGGGGCAGGGGGCGAATCTATGGCTACACCTTC. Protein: CASSQGGRGRIYGYTF.

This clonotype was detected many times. The CDR3 is CASSSSGLSTDTQYF. CDR3 in DNA: TGTGCCAGCAGCTCCTCCGGACTGAGCACAGATACGCAGTATTTT. The chain links TRBV7-2 to TRBJ2-3; tentatively, D is TRBD2 (5 bases). The CDR3 has 15 amino acids. Trimming cost V 4 bases and J 0 bases, with 11 bases left between them. Germline V gene data show CDR1 as SGHTA and CDR2 as FQGNSA.

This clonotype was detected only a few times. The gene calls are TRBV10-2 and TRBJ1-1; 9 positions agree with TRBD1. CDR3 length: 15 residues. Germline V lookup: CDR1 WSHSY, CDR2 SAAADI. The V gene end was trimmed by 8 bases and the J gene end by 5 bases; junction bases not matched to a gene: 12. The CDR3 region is CASGTGHRGVTEAFF. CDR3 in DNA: TGCGCCAGCGGGACAGGGCATAGGGGCGTGACTGAAGCTTTCTTT.

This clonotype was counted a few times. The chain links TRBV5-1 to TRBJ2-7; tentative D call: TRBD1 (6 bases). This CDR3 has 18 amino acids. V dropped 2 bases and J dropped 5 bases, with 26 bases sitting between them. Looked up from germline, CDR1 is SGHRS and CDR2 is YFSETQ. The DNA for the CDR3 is TGCGCCAGCAGCTTCCCGCTTTCCCCGGGACAACAAACTAACGAGCAGTACTTC. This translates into CASSFPLSPGQQTNEQYF.